The clone carrying this T cell receptor (beta chain) was observed many times. Its antigen is unknown. From germline, CDR1 is SEHNR and CDR2 FQNEAQ (reference sequence). V lost 3 bases and J lost 6, with 5 bases in between. There are 12 residues in the CDR3. Researchers took RNA transcripts and amplified the TCR beta CDR3 regions from them. RT-PCR in the first round (using the HTBI primer set) targeted the TCR CDR3. TCRdb re-called the multiplex PCR reads through MiXCR, storing one row per CDR3 protein. Of over 500,000 distinct CDR3 sequences listed, less than 15% are singletons. This entry belongs to a study of T cells in Graves' hyperthyroidism and ophthalmopathy. Whole-study findings and limits: Most clonotypes expanded in thyroid above 0.001 were likewise present in blood. Model-based prediction identified ophthalmopathy a median 6.5 months prior to its onset.

Stable hyperthyroidism: no ophthalmopathy progression over 18 months of follow-up. The authors obtained PBMCs from roughly 9.7 ml of fresh peripheral blood. V gene TRBV7-9 combines with J gene TRBJ1-4; D uncertain. The sequenced sample was blood. The receptor's source is a woman aged 40 to 55 with Graves' hyperthyroidism. The CDR3 DNA reads TGTGCCAGCAGCTTGGACCATGAAAAACTGTTTTTT. It specifies CASSLDHEKLFF. Supplemented by reference TRBV7-9 and TRBJ1-4, the full variable domain reads DTGVSQNPRHKITKRGQNVTFRCDPISEHNRLYWYRQTLGQGPEFLTYFQNEAQLEKSRLLSDRFSAERPKGSFSTLEIQRTEQGDSAMYLCASSLDHEKLFFGSGTQLSVL.